Sequencing of this T cell receptor (beta chain) was carried out in a study of blood T cell repertoires in COVID-19. The table came from immunoSEQ multiplex PCR; TCRdb's copy has only in-frame clones and leaves some out. The table has over 200,000 clones, roughly nine tenths seen once. This receptor was taken from a woman between 18 and 29 years old who had recovered from COVID-19. The sample was peripheral blood.

The CDR3 spells CAWTRTRNTGELFF. The CDR3 DNA is TGTGCCTGGACGCGGACAAGAAACACCGGGGAGCTGTTTTTT. The J gene is TRBJ2-2, the V gene TRBV30; possible D gene TRBD1, 5 bases. The germline V gene has CDR1 GTSNPN and CDR2 SVGIG (reference sequence). The CDR3 runs 14 residues. The V and J ends lost 4 bases and 2 bases respectively, with 11 bases between them.